Sequencing of this TCR beta chain was carried out in a study of cytomegalovirus exposure and HLA in healthy donors (dated by TCRdb to 2015 to 2018). Describing the broader study: According to an earlier analysis of 587 of the donors, some 180 million T cells yielded 90 million to 140 million unique TCR beta sequences and 276 Gb of sequence data. An early release covering roughly 600 HLA-typed donors comprised around 300 gigabases of sequencing data and around 86 million unique TCR sequences. Of the approximately 400 genotyped donors, 65% to 90% fell in the genetic ancestry cluster associated with self-reported Caucasian donors. The study aimed to test whether cataloging public T cell receptors could reveal signatures of past pathogen exposure. The T cell repertoires of some 670 subjects were profiled by immunosequencing and related to cytomegalovirus serostatus. A separate validation cohort of approximately 120 different subjects was used in addition to the 666-subject first cohort. To predict cytomegalovirus infection status, the study brought together high-throughput TCR immunosequencing, statistical association of individual TCRs with disease status, and machine learning. In a later analysis, previously published TCR beta repertoires from 600 to 850 donors were re-analyzed and high-resolution HLA genotyping was added so that TCR occurrence patterns could be studied. The later analysis used no new phenotypic data to find candidate immune exposures, relying instead on TCR beta sequences and their occurrence across donors. An earlier analysis of 587 of the donors applied high-throughput TCR beta sequencing to assess whether each TCR beta V gene segment acted as functional or pseudogenic. Donor age, sex, ethnicity and CMV serostatus were compiled alongside the repertoire data. A later genetic analysis took genome-wide SNP genotypes for about 55% of the 666 donors and used that subset as a discovery cohort. Every discovery cohort repertoire had been produced on one sequencing platform. Both class I and class II loci were covered by HLA typing, at four-digit resolution. Typing coverage differed by locus: A, B, C, DRB1 and DQB1 were typed in about 629-640 donors, DQA1 in 500 to 550, DPA1 in some 610, and DPB1 in about 450. About five DR-DQ haplotypes were handled as single units for association and clustering, since linkage in the cohort was strong. Among a few hundred genotyped donors of the cohort, an average of about 240,000 unique TCR beta nucleotide sequences were sequenced per donor, roughly 18% of them non-productive. What the work shows at the level of the full study, not this receptor alone: For the cohort, immune exposure information was limited to CMV serostatus. Some IMGT-functional V segments, including TRBV6-2 and TRBV6-3, could not be distinguished by the 87-base-pair reads and were therefore excluded. According to a later analysis, TCR association rates differed among HLA loci, with DRB1 alleles showing the most associated TCRs and HLA-C alleles showing the fewest. In a later genetic analysis, fewer N-insertions in productive TCRs were reported among donors in an Asian-associated ancestry cluster than the approximately 670-donor mean. When HLA alleles, especially DR and DQ, strongly co-occurred, TCR associations were difficult to assign to individual alleles. Linkage disequilibrium might explain the correlated functional status among segregating V segments, but an unknown experimental factor could not be excluded. In a later analysis, HLA-associated TCR beta chains were found to be more clonally expanded and to have lower generation probabilities than equally common non-associated chains. Roughly uniform sequencing depth across donors was assumed in presence/absence analyses, although this assumption may not hold. In a later analysis, some 17,000 TCR beta sequences were associated with specific HLA alleles at a false discovery rate of 0.05. A later genetic analysis associated a missense DCLRE1C variant with V-gene and J-gene trimming of TCR beta chains, and an independent cohort replicated the association. Because HLA typing was unavailable for some donors at each locus, only the typed subset was used in association tests. Because counts were too low, approximately 18 rarely observed V segments, including chromosome 9 orphons, were excluded from the earlier analysis of roughly 580 of the donors. A cluster of highly shared sequence variants was judged likely to be a technical artifact of the sequencing pipeline. The authors suggested that the approach could potentially be extended to other disease states and immunological phenotypes. In a later analysis, most CMV-associated TCR beta chains were found to appear HLA-restricted, with HLA associations seemingly driven largely by CMV exposure. The classifier was reported to diagnose cytomegalovirus status with high specificity and sensitivity in both the original and validation cohorts. A further reported finding was that TCR beta sequences accurately predicted the HLA-A and HLA-B alleles for most subjects in the first cohort. A total of 150 to 200 TCR beta chains were listed by the study as associated with cytomegalovirus. This cohort had only TCR beta chains sequenced, and the lack of alpha or paired-chain data limited which features could be detected. In a later analysis, several top co-occurrence clusters were reported to appear linked to parvovirus B19, influenza, CMV and Epstein-Barr virus. Three of the identified cytomegalovirus-associated TCR beta chains were confirmed in vitro to be specific for cytomegalovirus antigens. In an earlier analysis of about 600 of the donors, most TCR beta V segments appeared in productive rearrangements about 87% or about 30% of the time, broadly matching IMGT annotations. Across donors, most TCR sequences were observed very rarely, whereas some public TCRs were present in many individuals.

The germline V and J ends show losses of 5 bases and 8 bases respectively, and no gene match explains 11 bases of the junction. Spanning cysteine to phenylalanine, the CDR3 consists of 17 amino acids. Just CDR3 DNA is preserved here, 51 bases in frame from base 1. The germline V gene encodes CDR1 MGHRA and CDR2 YSYEKL. As concerns this clone: There is no known antigen for this receptor. No base quality values were provided; no much bigger clone lies one nucleotide off.

Preparation of the library involved the immunoSEQ multiplex PCR assay. The multiplex PCR relied on a mix of 60 forward primers for TCR Vbeta segments and 13 reverse primers for TCR Jbeta segments. A multiplex PCR assay on genomic DNA amplified the CDR3 region of rearranged TCR beta genes. The amplified TCR beta libraries were sequenced on the Illumina HiSeq System as 87-base-pair reads. For the original study's pipeline: A later analysis tallied about 77 million unique TCR beta chains across the 550 to 850 repertoires, and approximately 11 million of those chains were shared by two or more donors. To remove PCR and sequencing errors, raw reads were error-corrected and collapsed into unique sequences using a nearest-neighbor algorithm that merged closely related sequences. CDR3 sequences were aligned to IMGT reference sequences to assign V, D and J gene segments. For a sequence to be retained, at least a six-nucleotide match to both a V gene segment and a J gene segment was required. A rearrangement counted as productive if the CDR3 had no stop codons and remained in frame with V and J, and every other rearrangement counted as non-productive. Following IMGT convention, CDR3 was defined as the stretch from the second conserved V-encoded cysteine to the conserved J-encoded phenylalanine. In an earlier analysis of some 550 of the donors, sequences lacking an unambiguous match to a single V gene segment were excluded. An earlier analysis of a few hundred of the donors called V segments functional above 56.7% productive rearrangements and segregating when the between-donor standard deviation exceeded 5%. A statistical classification framework was built to diagnose cytomegalovirus status from the catalog of TCR beta chain sequences. V and J gene assignment, in a later analysis, came from comparing TCR nucleotide sequences with IMGT/GENE-DB human TR gene sequences. Using the TCRdist pipeline, a later analysis assigned CDR3 sequences along with most-parsimonious VDJ recombination scenarios. A later analysis defined each TCR beta chain by its CDR3 amino acid sequence plus V-gene family, and excluded reads lacking a unique V-gene family. A later analysis removed roughly 590 highly shared, low-generation-probability nucleotide sequences to deal with suspected cross-contamination and a sequencing artifact. A later analysis calculated a clonal expansion index for each public chain from normalized within-repertoire ranks of inferred template counts. In a later analysis, generation probabilities were computed using a VDJ recombination model fitted to out-of-frame rearrangements, and the results were checked against IGoR. In a later analysis, TCR-TCR, TCR-HLA and TCR-CMV co-occurrence was scored with hypergeometric tests, and a repertoire-size bias correction was applied to TCR pairs. False discovery rates were estimated in a later analysis by permuting HLA or CMV assignments 20 times. In a later analysis, co-occurring TCRs were grouped using DBSCAN, with TCRdist sequence similarity added in when clustering inside HLA-allele-positive subsets. Repertoires with fewer than 30,000 or more than 120,000 public chains, plus five repertoires with anomalous nucleotide sharing, were excluded from co-occurrence clustering. The table comes from immuneACCESS by way of TCRdb, which keeps in-frame sequences with V and J called. Part of the clones is missing from these tables; in studies checked, under half for an unresolved V gene and the rest for unknown reasons. Clone size and the V and J calls come from that table; the DNA yielded D and trimming. The table for this sample lists 90,000 to 120,000 clones; 77% of them were counted only once. The ten top clones hold 4.2% of the sample.

The cohort consisted of more than 650 healthy bone marrow donors. Cohort members were all nominally healthy when sampled, although unrecorded immune exposures were likely present. The donor tested CMV seronegative and was one of the 352 seronegative cohort members. Every donor gave a peripheral blood sample, and the peripheral blood mononuclear cells from that sample were used for TCR beta sequencing. The Qiagen DNeasy Blood Extraction Kit was used to extract genomic DNA from the blood cell samples. The origin of this receptor is a male donor in good health and CMV-seronegative. The chain is encoded by TRBV4-1 joined to TRBJ2-1; 14 junctional bases match TRBD2. The sequenced sample was PBMCs. The CDR3 protein: CASSKTSGREISDEQFF. The base sequence is TGCGCCAGCAGCAAGACTAGCGGGAGGGAGATTTCGGATGAGCAGTTCTTC.